These 28 T cell receptor beta chains originate from one sample sequenced in a study of control samples from healthy donors and cancer patients. Libraries were prepared by immunoSEQ multiplex PCR; TCRdb keeps only in-frame clonotypes and omits some of them. The sample includes around 180,000 clones, 75% to 95% of them seen just once. Sequenced input: blood. The receptor set was obtained from a woman in her thirties or forties in good health.

The CDR3 DNA follows: TGTGCCAGCAGTGCGGCGGCAGGGTGGGCAGATACGCAGTATTTT. Translating it yields CASSAAAGWADTQYF. The V and J genes are TRBV2 and TRBJ2-3; tentatively, D is TRBD1 (5 bases). There are 15 residues in the CDR3. Deletions cut 4 bases from V and 4 bases from J, with 15 bases between. From germline, CDR1 is SNHLY and CDR2 FYNNEI.

This chain connects TRBV7-3 to TRBJ2-2; D may match TRBD1 or TRBD2 (5 bases each). This CDR3 spans 17 amino acids. Germline CDR1 reads SGHTA; CDR2 reads FQGTGA. V was trimmed by 5 bases and J by 2 bases, leaving 18 bases between them. Here the CDR3 reads CASSPMGVTVNTGELFF. Written as DNA, the CDR3 is TGTGCCAGCAGCCCCATGGGGGTGACAGTAAACACCGGGGAGCTGTTTTTT.

This chain joins TRBV5-1 and TRBJ2-2, with 7 bases matching TRBD2. CDR1 is SGHRS and CDR2 is YFSETQ in the germline V gene. CDR3 length: 14 residues. V gave up 3 bases and J gave up 6 bases; unmatched junction bases: 5. The CDR3 DNA reads TGCGCCAGCAGCTGGGGGACTATACCCGGGGAGCTGTTTTTT. Protein: CASSWGTIPGELFF.

J is TRBJ2-6 and V is TRBV9, with 8 bases lining up with TRBD1. This CDR3 contains 18 residues. CDR1 and CDR2 (germline): SGDLS, YYNGEE. Trimming cost V 0 bases and J 1 base; bases outside gene matches: 6. Here the CDR3 reads CASSVDPGTGSGANVLTF. DNA of the CDR3: TGTGCCAGCAGCGTAGACCCAGGGACAGGATCTGGGGCCAACGTCCTGACTTTC.

V and J are TRBV24-1 and TRBJ1-2; tentative D call: TRBD1 (5 bases). This CDR3 contains 13 residues. V lost 7 bases and J 5 bases, leaving 13 bases between the germline ends. Germline V lookup: CDR1 KGHDR, CDR2 SFDVKD. The DNA of the CDR3 is TGTGCCACCAGGGGGAGGGGCTGGTATGGCTACACCTTC. Translating it yields CATRGRGWYGYTF.

The V gene is TRBV18, the J gene TRBJ2-3, with unresolved D. CDR1 KGHSH and CDR2 LQKENI come from the germline V gene. This CDR3 is built from 12 residues. The V end lost 2 bases, the J end lost 4 bases, and 4 bases lay between the germline ends. The CDR3 sequence is CASSPNPDTQYF. CDR3 DNA sequence: TGTGCCAGCTCACCAAACCCAGATACGCAGTATTTT.

This clone has just one count. The rearrangement joins TRBV5-6 to TRBJ2-7; perhaps TRBD2 as D (6 bases). V lost 4 bases and J 6 bases, leaving 14 bases between the germline ends. The germline V gene encodes CDR1 SGHDT and CDR2 YYEEEE. This CDR3 has 13 residues. The DNA of the CDR3 is TGTGCCAGCAGCCGCGGGACCGCCGCCGAGCAGTACTTC. This encodes CASSRGTAAEQYF.

This rearrangement joins TRBV10-2 to TRBJ1-2; D unclear. The CDR3 is 15 amino acids. In germline, CDR1 is WSHSY, CDR2 SAAADI. V lost 3 bases and J 5 bases, leaving 16 bases between the germline ends. This CDR3 reads CASSDEAVPDYGYTF. The CDR3 DNA sequence: TGCGCCAGCAGTGATGAGGCAGTACCGGATTATGGCTACACCTTC.

This clone was found once. This chain connects TRBV4-1 to TRBJ2-3; 7 nucleotides match TRBD2. Germline V gene lookup returns CDR1 MGHRA and CDR2 YSYEKL. With V trimmed by 4 bases and J by 0 bases, 7 bases remained unmatched. The CDR3 extends over 16 amino acids. In DNA, the CDR3 is TGCGCCAGCAGCCCCGTTCCCGGGGGGAGCACAGATACGCAGTATTTT. The encoded protein is CASSPVPGGSTDTQYF.

With respect to this clone: Other DNA sequences in this sample translate to the same CDR3. This chain connects TRBV18 to TRBJ2-7; D remains ambiguous. Germline CDR1 reads KGHSH; CDR2 reads LQKENI. Trimming removed 0 bases from V and 7 bases from J, with 10 bases in between. This CDR3 has 13 amino acids. CDR3 nucleotides: TGTGCCAGCTCACCACCAGGGTCCAATGAGCAGTACTTC. It specifies CASSPPGSNEQYF.

The chain recombines TRBV7-2 with TRBJ1-4; D is unresolved. Germline assignment: CDR1 SGHTA and CDR2 FQGNSA. The CDR3 has 15 residues. The V gene lost 2 bases and the J gene lost 4 bases, with 11 bases spanning the gap. CDR3 DNA: TGTGCCAGCAGCTTAATGGGCACCCTTAATGAAAAACTGTTTTTT. This codes for CASSLMGTLNEKLFF. The entire variable domain, with the rest obtained from reference TRBV7-2 and TRBJ1-4, is as follows: GAGVSQSPSNKVTEKGKDVELRCDPISGHTALYWYRQSLGQGLEFLIYFQGNSAPDKSGLPSDRFSAERTGGSVSTLTIQRTQQEDSAVYLCASSLMGTLNEKLFFGSGTQLSVL.

This chain links TRBV2 with TRBJ1-2; D perhaps matches TRBD1 (5 bases). Trimming shortened V by 5 bases and J by 8 bases, and 9 bases separated the two germline ends. Germline V gives CDR1 SNHLY, CDR2 FYNNEI. CDR3 length: 11 amino acids. CDR3 bases: TGTGCCAGCAGTCGACAGCAGGGCTACACCTTC. It specifies CASSRQQGYTF.

CDR3 DNA sequence: TGTGCCAGCACCCTAACGGACAGTCGTTGGCCTGAAGCTTTCTTT. Its protein is CASTLTDSRWPEAFF. The J gene is TRBJ1-1, the V gene TRBV2, with D possibly TRBD1 on 6 matching bases. V was pared by 7 bases and J by 6 bases, with 21 bases between. This CDR3 spans 15 amino acids. The germline V gene has CDR1 SNHLY and CDR2 FYNNEI. The full variable domain, in which reference TRBV2 and TRBJ1-1 provide the parts outside the CDR3, is EPEVTQTPSHQVTQMGQEVILRCVPISNHLYFYWYRQILGQKVEFLVSFYNNEISEKSEIFDDQFSVERPDGSNFTLKIRSTKLEDSAMYFCASTLTDSRWPEAFFGQGTRLTVV.

The chain uses TRBV5-4 and TRBJ2-1; 9 bases agree with TRBD2. CDR3 length equals 15 residues. V shed 2 bases, J shed 4 bases, and the junction held 4 bases outside the gene matches. Germline V gene sequence: CDR1 SGHNT, CDR2 YYREEE (reference sequence). The CDR3 DNA reads as TGTGCCAGCAGCTTAAGCGGGGGGACATACAATGAGCAGTTCTTC. Translation gives CASSLSGGTYNEQFF. The whole variable domain, remainder taken from reference TRBV5-4 and TRBJ2-1, is ETGVTQSPTHLIKTRGQQVTLRCSSQSGHNTVSWYQQALGQGPQFIFQYYREEENGRGNFPPRFSGLQFPNYSSELNVNALELDDSALYLCASSLSGGTYNEQFFGPGTRLTVL.

The chain joins TRBV10-1 to TRBJ1-1; D not resolved. The germline gives CDR1 WNHNN, CDR2 SYGVQD (reference sequence). The CDR3 covers 14 residues. Trimming took 5 bases from V and 2 from J, leaving 12 bases between them. The CDR3 nucleotides are TGCGCCAGCAGTCCGAAAAAGATAAACACTGAAGCTTTCTTT. Its protein is CASSPKKINTEAFF.

The chain links TRBV9 to TRBJ1-6; 8 bases fit TRBD1. CDR1 SGDLS and CDR2 YYNGEE come from the germline V gene. V lost 3 bases, J lost 9 bases, and 8 bases stayed unmatched. The CDR3 contains 15 residues. The CDR3 protein is CASSGGGTGGSPLHF. The CDR3 DNA follows: TGTGCCAGCAGCGGAGGAGGGACAGGTGGTTCACCCCTCCACTTT.

This clone was counted a few times. J is TRBJ1-5 and V is TRBV4-1; D is possibly TRBD1 (6 bases). Germline loops: CDR1 MGHRA, CDR2 YSYEKL. CDR3 length: 15 residues. Trimming shortened V by 4 bases and J by 5 bases, and 15 bases separated the two germline ends. For the CDR3, the DNA is TGCGCCAGCAGCCGGTCGGGGGCGACGGATCAGCCCCAGCATTTT. Protein product: CASSRSGATDQPQHF.

The V gene is TRBV4-1, the J gene TRBJ1-2; TRBD1 agrees at 11 bases. The CDR3 has 16 residues. J lost 7 bases, V lost 2 bases, and 9 bases had no gene match. From germline, CDR1 is MGHRA and CDR2 YSYEKL. CDR3 sequence: CASSQTGTGGKGGYTF. CDR3 nucleotides: TGCGCCAGCAGCCAAACCGGGACAGGGGGGAAGGGTGGCTACACCTTC.

The chain recombines TRBV6-5 with TRBJ2-5; 7 bases line up with TRBD1. The J segment lost 3 bases and the V segment lost 5 bases, leaving 6 bases of the junction unmatched. Germline V gene sequence: CDR1 MNHEY, CDR2 SVGAGI. The CDR3 has 14 amino acids. The CDR3 DNA reads as TGTGCCAGCAGTCCCCAGGGGGAAGAAGAGACCCAGTACTTC. Translated, it gives CASSPQGEEETQYF.

The rearrangement links TRBV6-5 to TRBJ1-2, with a weak D call TRBD1 (5 bases). CDR1 and CDR2 (germline): MNHEY, SVGAGI. The CDR3 length is 13 residues. V lost 10 bases and J lost 5, with 17 bases in between. Here the CDR3 DNA reads TGTGCCACCGGGGACGGACCTACTTATGGCTACACCTTC. Protein product: CATGDGPTYGYTF.

The V gene is TRBV5-1, the J gene TRBJ1-6; D is unclear. The CDR3 has 18 amino acids. Per germline, CDR1 SGHRS and CDR2 YFSETQ. V gave up 0 bases and J gave up 0 bases, with 13 bases separating them. Here the CDR3 reads CASSLVGGHSSYNSPLHF. Written as DNA, the CDR3 is TGCGCCAGCAGCTTGGTTGGAGGCCATAGCTCCTATAATTCACCCCTCCACTTT.

The J gene is TRBJ2-2, the V gene TRBV3-1 (or the pseudogene TRBV3-2); D might be TRBD2 (6 bases). V was cut by 3 bases and J by 6 bases, with 8 bases left in between. CDR3 length: 13 residues. Per the germline V gene, CDR1 is LGHDT and CDR2 is YNNKEL (reference sequence). The CDR3 sequence: CASSHREAGELFF. The CDR3 DNA follows: TGTGCCAGCAGCCACAGGGAGGCCGGGGAGCTGTTTTTT.

V usage is TRBV3-1 (or the pseudogene TRBV3-2) and J usage is TRBJ2-4, with D hard to call. The CDR3 runs to 14 residues. Trimming cost V 5 bases and J 2 bases, with 10 bases left between them. Germline loops: CDR1 LGHDT, CDR2 YNNKEL (reference sequence). CDR3 residues: CASSASSPKNIQYF. The DNA of the CDR3 is TGTGCCAGCAGCGCCTCCTCCCCCAAAAACATTCAGTACTTC.

The chain links TRBV20-1 to TRBJ1-2; no clear D gene. The germline gives CDR1 DFQATT, CDR2 SNEGSKA (reference sequence). The length of the CDR3 is 11 residues. The germline V and J ends were trimmed by 6 bases and 1 base, with 6 bases remaining between them. DNA of the CDR3: TGCAGTGCATGGGATAACTATGGCTACACCTTC. Translated, it gives CSAWDNYGYTF.

The genes are TRBV21-1 and TRBJ2-1; the table calls TRBD1, which could not be checked here. TRBV21-1 is assigned pseudogene status. The length of the CDR3 is 17 residues. For the CDR3, the DNA is TGTGCCAGCAGCAAACAGCTTGACAGGGGGCCGATGAATGAGCAGTTCTTC. It specifies CASSKQLDRGPMNEQFF.

The chain carries TRBV11-1 and TRBJ2-7; TRBD1 matches 9 bases. The germline V gene has CDR1 SGHAT and CDR2 FQDESV (reference sequence). With V trimmed by 2 bases and J by 13 bases, 6 bases remained unmatched. The CDR3 loop spans 12 amino acids. The CDR3 DNA follows: TGTGCCAGCAGCTTATACGACAGGGGGATCTACTTC. Encoded protein: CASSLYDRGIYF.

The rearrangement links TRBV12-3 or TRBV12-4 to TRBJ1-3, with D unclear. Trimming stripped 2 bases from V and 4 bases from J, with 6 bases between. This CDR3 is 13 amino acids long. The CDR3 DNA reads as TGTGCCAGCAGTTTAACCGGAGGAAACACCATATATTTT. Its translation is CASSLTGGNTIYF.

The J gene is TRBJ2-5, the V gene TRBV5-4; TRBD2 is a possible D gene (6 bases). Trimming stripped 2 bases from V and 3 bases from J, with 11 bases between. In germline, CDR1 is SGHNT, CDR2 YYREEE (reference sequence). The CDR3 is 14 amino acids. CDR3 sequence: CASSFRDFKETQYF. The CDR3 coding sequence is TGTGCCAGCAGCTTCCGGGACTTCAAAGAGACCCAGTACTTC. The full variable domain, with the rest looked up from reference TRBV5-4 and TRBJ2-5, is ETGVTQSPTHLIKTRGQQVTLRCSSQSGHNTVSWYQQALGQGPQFIFQYYREEENGRGNFPPRFSGLQFPNYSSELNVNALELDDSALYLCASSFRDFKETQYFGPGTRLLVL.